The T cell receptor beta chain described here comes from a study of blood T cell repertoires in COVID-19. Study overall: Collection of acute and convalescent COVID-19 samples took place in the United States, Italy and Spain. Nucleic acid was either cDNA or gDNA, and it came from T cells, B-cell-depleted T cells, or PBMCs.

The count of this clone is one. Authors' methods: From reference gene primer amplification, estimates of nucleated cell counts were derived. Using immunoSEQ multiplex PCR, the repertoire was profiled, and TCRdb retains in-frame clones only, with some absent. V and J calls and clone size come straight from that table; D and trimming were deduced from the DNA. The sample lists roughly 250,000 clones; about 83% were seen once. With V trimmed by 7 bases and J by 8 bases, 9 bases remained unmatched. CDR3 length: 13 amino acids. The germline CDR1 and CDR2 sequences are LNHDA and SQIVND (reference sequence).

What was sequenced was peripheral blood. The TCR sequence derives from a man aged 50-59 years with acute or convalescent COVID-19. The chain combines TRBV19 with TRBJ1-2, with 8 bases aligning to TRBD1. The CDR3 nucleotides are TGTGCCAGTACTCGCGGACAGGGTGTCGGCTACACCTTC. Its translation is CASTRGQGVGYTF.